Following are 26 T cell receptor beta chains from one sample sequenced in a study of blood T cell repertoires in COVID-19. Profiling relied on immunoSEQ multiplex PCR, and the TCRdb table lists in-frame clones only, not all of them. The data show about 130,000 clones, 80% to 85% seen once. Sequenced input: peripheral blood. These TCRs come from a woman aged 50 to 60 with acute or convalescent COVID-19.

The rearrangement links TRBV11-3 to TRBJ2-1; 7 nucleotides agree with TRBD1. The length of the CDR3 is 14 residues. Trimming at V came to 9 bases and at J to 3 bases, leaving 8 bases not matched to a gene. Germline V gene data show CDR1 as SGHNT and CDR2 as YENEEA. In DNA, the CDR3 is TGTGCCAGTTCTAGGGACAGCCGCTACAATGAGCAGTTCTTC. Translating gives CASSRDSRYNEQFF.

The rearrangement joins TRBV6-1 to TRBJ1-5, with D tentatively TRBD1 (6 bases). V dropped 2 bases and J dropped 0 bases, with 11 bases sitting between them. The CDR3 runs to 16 residues. Looked up from germline, CDR1 is MNHNS and CDR2 is SASEGT. CDR3 region: CASSESRGGSNQPQHF. The DNA of the CDR3 is TGTGCCAGCAGTGAAAGCAGGGGTGGTAGCAATCAGCCCCAGCATTTT.

V gene TRBV6-6 combines with J gene TRBJ1-5, with 8 positions matching TRBD1. CDR1 is MNHNY, CDR2 SVGAGI, per germline (reference sequence). Trimming at V came to 9 bases and at J to 8 bases, leaving 9 bases not matched to a gene. The CDR3 is 13 amino acids. The CDR3 nucleotides read TGTGCCAGTTTGGACAGGGAGGTTAAGCCCCAGCATTTT. Its translation: CASLDREVKPQHF.

The J gene is TRBJ2-3, the V gene TRBV30; D is uncertain. In germline, CDR1 is GTSNPN, CDR2 SVGIG (reference sequence). The V gene lost 2 bases and the J gene lost 0 bases, with 12 bases spanning the gap. This CDR3 region has 15 residues. The CDR3 is CAWSFSVLSTDTQYF. For the CDR3, the DNA is TGTGCCTGGAGTTTCAGCGTCCTTAGCACAGATACGCAGTATTTT.

Here the CDR3 DNA reads TGCAGCGTTGAAACCCCCGGGACAGGGTTAGTAGCCCCCTATGGCTACACCTTC. It is translated as CSVETPGTGLVAPYGYTF. The chain recombines TRBV29-1 with TRBJ1-2; 9 nucleotides agree with TRBD1. From germline, CDR1 is SQVTM and CDR2 ANQGSEA. The V segment lost 2 bases and the J segment 4 bases; nucleotides outside the gene matches: 17. The CDR3 is 18 residues long.

The table lists this clone with a count of one. The genes are TRBV6-5 and TRBJ2-2; 10 nucleotides align to TRBD1. CDR1 is MNHEY and CDR2 is SVGAGI in the germline V gene. The CDR3 is made up of 15 amino acids. V lost 4 bases and J lost 6; bases outside the gene matches: 5. The CDR3, as DNA: TGTGCCAGCAGTTCCTTCGGACAGGGGGCCGGGGAGCTGTTTTTT. It encodes CASSSFGQGAGELFF.

This clone has only one observation. V and J are TRBV9 and TRBJ1-2; D unclear. Germline V CDR1 and CDR2: SGDLS, YYNGEE. The CDR3 contains 12 residues. Deletions cut 0 bases from V and 7 bases from J, with 7 bases between. The DNA of the CDR3 is TGTGCCAGCAGCGTAGTCTATGGTGGCTACACCTTC. It encodes CASSVVYGGYTF.

V and J are TRBV19 and TRBJ2-1; unclear D gene. V was shortened by 4 bases and J by 5 bases, with 12 bases between the two germline ends. This CDR3 comprises 14 residues. The V gene's germline CDR1 is LNHDA and CDR2 SQIVND (reference sequence). The CDR3 DNA reads as TGTGCCAGTAGTAACTTCCTAGTCCACAATGAGCAGTTCTTC. Translation gives CASSNFLVHNEQFF.

The J gene is TRBJ2-5, the V gene TRBV3-1 (or the pseudogene TRBV3-2); 13 bases match TRBD2. This CDR3 is built from 16 residues. V shed 3 bases, J shed 5 bases, and the junction held 6 bases outside the gene matches. Germline CDR1 reads LGHDT; CDR2 reads YNNKEL (reference sequence). The CDR3 DNA reads TGTGCCAGCAGCCAGGGACTAGCGGGGTCTGGGGAGACCCAGTACTTC. Its translation: CASSQGLAGSGETQYF.

This clone has only a few counts. The V and J genes are TRBV28 and TRBJ1-2, with D possibly TRBD1 on 6 matching bases. The germline gives CDR1 MDHEN, CDR2 SYDVKM. V was shortened by 4 bases and J by 7 bases, with 13 bases between the two germline ends. The CDR3 is 13 residues long. In nucleotides, the CDR3 is TGTGCCAGCAGTTCCTACAGGGAAAGTGGCTACACCTTC. Translated, it gives CASSSYRESGYTF.

The J gene is TRBJ2-2, the V gene TRBV7-9; a weak D match, TRBD2 (6 bases). The germline V and J ends were trimmed by 5 bases and 3 bases, with 13 bases remaining between them. In germline, CDR1 is SEHNR, CDR2 FQNEAQ (reference sequence). This CDR3 comprises 15 residues. CDR3 residues: CASSPPSADTGELFF. The CDR3 DNA reads TGTGCCAGCAGCCCACCTAGCGCCGACACCGGGGAGCTGTTTTTT.

This clone has only a few counts. The chain has TRBV12-3 or TRBV12-4 and TRBJ1-3; no clear D. This CDR3 comprises 13 residues. Trimming took 6 bases from V and 1 from J, leaving 7 bases between them. CDR3 amino acids: CASSRDSGNTIYF. CDR3 DNA sequence: TGTGCCAGCAGCCGGGATTCTGGAAACACCATATATTTT.

The V call is TRBV27, the J call TRBJ1-2; the match to TRBD1 covers 9 bases. With V trimmed by 8 bases and J by 7 bases, 14 bases remained unmatched. CDR3 length: 15 amino acids. Germline CDR1 and CDR2: MNHEY and SMNVEV (reference sequence). The CDR3 loop is CASGLRPGQGGGYTF. The DNA for the CDR3 is TGTGCCAGCGGACTCCGGCCGGGACAGGGAGGTGGCTACACCTTC.

This clone was counted ten times or more. J is TRBJ2-5 and V is TRBV6-5; 10 bases are shared with TRBD2. Germline V gene sequence: CDR1 MNHEY, CDR2 SVGAGI. CDR3 length: 15 residues. V trimming: 4 bases; J trimming: 8 bases; junction bases outside the gene matches: 10. For the CDR3, the DNA is TGTGCCAGCAGTTGGACTAGCGGATATGAGGGAACCCAGTACTTC. Translation: CASSWTSGYEGTQYF.

The chain is built from TRBV28 and TRBJ1-2; 10 bases align to TRBD1. The germline V gene has CDR1 MDHEN and CDR2 SYDVKM. The CDR3 covers 16 residues. V shed 5 bases and J 3 bases; nucleotides not matched to a gene: 9. CDR3 protein: CASSDRGRGSDYGYTF. CDR3 DNA: TGTGCCAGCAGTGACAGGGGGCGAGGATCTGACTATGGCTACACCTTC.

The J gene is TRBJ2-1, the V gene TRBV28; 7 positions match TRBD2. Germline lookup yields CDR1 MDHEN and CDR2 SYDVKM. V gave up 4 bases and J gave up 6 bases; unmatched junction bases: 21. The CDR3 runs 19 residues. CDR3 sequence (DNA): TGTGCCAGCAGTTCCTACCGAACTGGTAGCGGGCGCTTCCTCAATGAGCAGTTCTTC. This sequence encodes CASSSYRTGSGRFLNEQFF.

The V call is TRBV9, the J call TRBJ2-1; possibly TRBD2 for D (5 bases). This CDR3 spans 14 amino acids. V was shortened by 3 bases and J by 10 bases, with 17 bases between the two germline ends. CDR1 and CDR2 from the germline V gene are SGDLS and YYNGEE. DNA of the CDR3: TGTGCCAGCAGCGCAACACTAGTTAGTAAGGAGCAGTTCTTC. Translated, it gives CASSATLVSKEQFF. The complete variable domain, with remaining parts taken from reference TRBV9 and TRBJ2-1, reads DSGVTQTPKHLITATGQRVTLRCSPRSGDLSVYWYQQSLDQGLQFLIQYYNGEERAKGNILERFSAQQFPDLHSELNLSSLELGDSALYFCASSATLVSKEQFFGPGTRLTVL.

The chain employs TRBV6-6 and TRBJ1-2; 8 bases line up with TRBD1. Germline-derived CDR1 and CDR2 are MNHNY and SVGAGI (reference sequence). The CDR3 spans 14 residues. The J segment lost 4 bases and the V segment lost 7 bases, leaving 8 bases of the junction unmatched. The CDR3 DNA follows: TGTGCCAGCACCGCGACAGGGGTTGGCTATGGCTACACCTTC. This sequence encodes CASTATGVGYGYTF.

The CDR3 bases are TGCAGCTCAATTAGGGGGCAGGGGGCCGGGGAGACCCAGTACTTC. This encodes CSSIRGQGAGETQYF. This rearrangement joins TRBV29-1 to TRBJ2-5; TRBD1 agrees at 8 bases. With 8 bases clipped from V and 5 bases from J, the junction kept 16 bases outside the gene matches. CDR3 length: 15 amino acids. From germline, CDR1 is SQVTM and CDR2 ANQGSEA.

This clone was detected a few times. The V call is TRBV27, the J call TRBJ2-7; D uncertain. CDR1 is MNHEY and CDR2 is SMNVEV in the germline V gene (reference sequence). V lost 0 bases and J lost 0, with 3 bases in between. This CDR3 has 13 amino acids. The CDR3 nucleotides read TGTGCCAGCAGTTTATCATACTCCTACGAGCAGTACTTC. It specifies CASSLSYSYEQYF.

The chain couples TRBV3-1 (or the pseudogene TRBV3-2) to TRBJ2-7, with 8 bases matching TRBD2. The V gene end was trimmed by 6 bases and the J gene end by 3 bases; junction bases not matched to a gene: 13. The length of the CDR3 is 16 residues. The germline V gene encodes CDR1 LGHDT and CDR2 YNNKEL (reference sequence). The CDR3 region is CASSLKSGLVYYEQYF. Here the CDR3 DNA reads TGTGCCAGCAGTCTTAAATCGGGACTAGTGTACTACGAGCAGTACTTC.

This rearrangement joins TRBV30 to TRBJ1-2, with TRBD1 matching 9 bases. Unmatched junction bases numbered 12, after V lost 8 bases and J lost 5 bases. Germline CDR1 reads GTSNPN; CDR2 reads SVGIG (reference sequence). The CDR3 has 14 amino acids. The chain's CDR3 is CAAHGRTGVYGYTF. The DNA of the CDR3 is TGTGCCGCCCATGGCAGGACAGGGGTTTATGGCTACACCTTC.

CDR3 region: CSVYFTGVSEAFF. In DNA, the CDR3 is TGCAGCGTCTATTTTACAGGGGTCTCTGAAGCTTTCTTT. The V gene is TRBV29-1, the J gene TRBJ1-1, with 7 nucleotides matching TRBD1. CDR3 length equals 13 residues. Trimming at V came to 6 bases and at J to 6 bases, leaving 10 bases not matched to a gene. Germline V lookup: CDR1 SQVTM, CDR2 ANQGSEA.

The V gene is TRBV5-6, the J gene TRBJ2-2; 8 bases are a match to TRBD1. The CDR3 length is 15 residues. Trimming took 1 base from V and 7 from J; bases not matched to a gene: 6. CDR1 is SGHDT, CDR2 YYEEEE, per germline. The CDR3 protein is CASSLSGGAGGELFF. The CDR3, as DNA: TGTGCCAGCAGCTTGTCAGGGGGCGCGGGCGGGGAGCTGTTTTTT.

The V gene is TRBV5-6, the J gene TRBJ1-6; a weak D match, TRBD1 (6 bases). The V end lost 4 bases, the J end lost 8 bases, and 16 bases lay between the germline ends. Germline V gene data show CDR1 as SGHDT and CDR2 as YYEEEE. There are 15 residues in the CDR3. The CDR3 DNA reads TGTGCCAGCAGCGTAAGGGGGGGGCGGGATTCACCCCTCCACTTT. This gives the protein CASSVRGGRDSPLHF. The whole variable domain, remainder taken from reference TRBV5-6 and TRBJ1-6, is DAGVTQSPTHLIKTRGQQVTLRCSPKSGHDTVSWYQQALGQGPQFIFQYYEEEERQRGNFPDRFSGHQFPNYSSELNVNALLLGDSALYLCASSVRGGRDSPLHFGNGTRLTVT.

V usage is TRBV7-2 and J usage is TRBJ1-1; D gene ambiguous. The CDR3 length is 13 residues. V lost 3 bases, J lost 7 bases, and 12 bases lay in between. The germline V gene encodes CDR1 SGHTA and CDR2 FQGNSA. The CDR3 DNA reads as TGTGCCAGCAGCTTGGCGGCATCGATTGAAGCTTTCTTT. Translating gives CASSLAASIEAFF.